This T cell receptor (beta chain) came from a study of T cell responses to AZD1222 COVID-19 vaccine. Notes on the study in general: Within unmutated variant regions lay the reported targets of nearly half of spike-specific TCRs. Repertoires were sampled only after the peak T cell response. Females outnumbered males among donors, who were mostly white British; clonal diversity was possibly underestimated. Breadth and depth of Spike-specific TCRs rose after two AZD1222 doses.

About this clone itself: Its antigen is unidentified.

The CDR3 is 13 residues long. The V end lost 5 bases, the J end lost 12 bases, and 17 bases lay between the germline ends. Germline CDR1 and CDR2: LNHDA and SQIVND (reference sequence). Profiled with immunoSEQ multiplex PCR; TCRdb holds only in-frame clones, not every one. Among 140,000 to 150,000 clones listed, 90% to 95% were seen once. The sample in question was peripheral blood, obtained on day 0 of AZD1222 vaccination. The J gene is TRBJ2-1, the V gene TRBV19, with D possibly being TRBD1 (6 bases). The sequence was collected from an adult in good health. Written as DNA, the CDR3 is TGTGCCAGTAGTTGGGTTTACAGGGAGAGGCAGTTCTTC. Residues: CASSWVYRERQFF.